What follows are 25 T cell receptor beta chains derived from one specimen sequenced in a study of T cell changes during pregnancy in multiple sclerosis. TCRdb keeps only in-frame clones here, not all; method: immunoSEQ multiplex PCR. Among tens of thousands of clones listed, over 85% were seen once. Sequencing used peripheral blood, obtained in the third trimester of pregnancy. The source of these receptors is a female donor with multiple sclerosis, enrolled in a pregnancy study.

The V gene is TRBV5-4, the J gene TRBJ1-2, with D perhaps matching TRBD1 (5 bases). Germline-derived CDR1 and CDR2 are SGHNT and YYREEE (reference sequence). Trimming took 3 bases from V and 4 from J, leaving 16 bases between them. The CDR3 has 15 amino acids. The CDR3 is CASSSPQGWSYGYTF. The CDR3 DNA reads as TGTGCCAGCAGCTCCCCTCAGGGATGGAGCTATGGCTACACCTTC.

J is TRBJ2-5 and V is TRBV7-2; D ambiguous. The germline V and J ends were trimmed by 1 base and 5 bases, with 14 bases remaining between them. Looked up from germline, CDR1 is SGHTA and CDR2 is FQGNSA. The CDR3 sequence is 15 residues long. CDR3 in DNA: TGTGCCAGCAGCTTAGTGGTTTCGCCCCAGGAGACCCAGTACTTC. Translating gives CASSLVVSPQETQYF.

The chain uses TRBV28 and TRBJ1-3, with D possibly TRBD1 on 5 matching bases. The CDR3 consists of 15 residues. Germline loops: CDR1 MDHEN, CDR2 SYDVKM. The V gene lost 4 bases and the J gene lost 6 bases, with 16 bases spanning the gap. CDR3 sequence: CASSSPWGVANTIYF. CDR3 coding DNA: TGTGCCAGCAGTTCCCCATGGGGGGTGGCAAACACCATATATTTT.

This rearrangement joins TRBV29-1 to TRBJ2-1; 11 bases are a match to TRBD2. This CDR3 is built from 14 residues. J was trimmed by 3 bases and V by 8 bases; bases with no gene match: 6. The germline V gene has CDR1 SQVTM and CDR2 ANQGSEA. The CDR3 nucleotides read TGCAGCTACAAAACTAGCGGGAGCTACAATGAGCAGTTCTTC. This translates into CSYKTSGSYNEQFF.

This chain links TRBV7-9 with TRBJ2-1; tentatively, D is TRBD2 (6 bases). The V and J ends lost 4 bases and 3 bases respectively, with 16 bases between them. CDR3 size: 16 residues. Germline assignment: CDR1 SEHNR and CDR2 FQNEAQ (reference sequence). As DNA, the CDR3 is TGTGCCAGCAGCTCCGCTAGCGACTCCATCTACAATGAGCAGTTCTTC. This encodes CASSSASDSIYNEQFF.

This rearrangement joins TRBV6-5 to TRBJ1-2; 7 nucleotides align to TRBD1. This CDR3 spans 16 amino acids. V was pared by 0 bases and J by 2 bases, with 6 bases of the junction left unmatched. CDR1 is MNHEY and CDR2 is SVGAGI in the germline V gene. The CDR3 DNA follows: TGTGCCAGCAGTTACTCTTACAGGGGTGCAAACTATGGCTACACCTTC. This gives the protein CASSYSYRGANYGYTF.

The chain carries TRBV7-3 and TRBJ2-3; the match to TRBD2 covers 16 bases. Unmatched junction bases numbered 2, after V lost 4 bases and J lost 1 base. Germline loops: CDR1 SGHTA, CDR2 FQGTGA. CDR3 length: 17 amino acids. The CDR3 DNA follows: TGTGCCAGCAGCTCCGGGACTAGCGGGAGGGGCACAGATACGCAGTATTTT. Translating it yields CASSSGTSGRGTDTQYF.

This chain uses TRBV7-9 with TRBJ2-5; 9 bases map to TRBD1. The DNA end is more similar to TRBJ2-7, so the J call may be wrong. CDR3 length equals 13 residues. Germline-derived CDR1 and CDR2 are SEHNR and FQNEAQ (reference sequence). The CDR3 loop is CATGDRANSEQYF. The DNA of the CDR3 is TGTGCTACCGGGGACAGGGCCAATTCCGAGCAGTACTTC.

The V and J genes are TRBV7-3 and TRBJ2-7; D not resolved. This CDR3 comprises 13 residues. The V gene's germline CDR1 is SGHTA and CDR2 FQGTGA. V lost 1 base and J 6 bases, leaving 10 bases between the germline ends. The CDR3 region has the DNA TGTGCCAGCAGCTTAATTACAGCAAGCGAGCAGTACTTC. This gives the protein CASSLITASEQYF.

The chain recombines TRBV7-6 with TRBJ2-1; D possibly corresponds to TRBD1 (6 bases). The germline gives CDR1 SGHVS, CDR2 FNYEAQ. V was cut by 5 bases and J by 3 bases, with 14 bases left in between. The CDR3 has 15 amino acids. CDR3 coding DNA: TGTGCCAGCAGCCCGACCCGGGACAACTACAATGAGCAGTTCTTC. Protein sequence: CASSPTRDNYNEQFF. Complete variable domain (other parts from reference TRBV7-6 and TRBJ2-1): GAGVSQSPRYKVTKRGQDVALRCDPISGHVSLYWYRQALGQGPEFLTYFNYEAQQDKSGLPNDRFSAERPEGSISTLTIQRTEQRDSAMYRCASSPTRDNYNEQFFGPGTRLTVL.

This sequence joins TRBV11-3 and TRBJ2-7, with TRBD1 as a possible D gene (7 bases). Per the germline V gene, CDR1 is SGHNT and CDR2 is YENEEA. Trimming pared 5 bases from V and 2 bases from J, leaving 25 bases between. CDR3 length: 18 amino acids. The chain's CDR3 is CASSPGVRAGQTTYEQYF. CDR3 nucleotides: TGTGCCAGCAGCCCAGGGGTCCGTGCGGGACAGACAACCTACGAGCAGTACTTC. The whole variable domain, remainder taken from reference TRBV11-3 and TRBJ2-7, is EAGVVQSPRYKIIEKKQPVAFWCNPISGHNTLYWYLQNLGQGPELLIRYENEEAVDDSQLPKDRFSAERLKGVDSTLKIQPAELGDSAVYLCASSPGVRAGQTTYEQYFGPGTRLTVT.

The chain uses TRBV6-5 and TRBJ1-5; the D is unclear. Trimming took off 3 bases at V and 4 bases at J, with 7 bases between the two ends. This CDR3 spans 13 amino acids. Germline V CDR1 and CDR2: MNHEY, SVGAGI. CDR3 DNA: TGTGCCAGCAGTTATCAGAAAAATCAGCCCCAGCATTTT. As protein: CASSYQKNQPQHF.

This clone was counted between two and nine times. V usage is TRBV7-9 and J usage is TRBJ1-2; 8 nucleotides align to TRBD1. The CDR3 runs to 17 residues. From germline, CDR1 is SEHNR and CDR2 FQNEAQ (reference sequence). The V segment lost 5 bases and the J segment 5 bases; nucleotides outside the gene matches: 16. CDR3 DNA: TGTGCCAGCAGCCCACGGACAGGGCTAATATCACGGTATGGCTACACCTTC. Its protein product is CASSPRTGLISRYGYTF.

The chain recombines TRBV5-1 with TRBJ2-7; a possible D gene is TRBD2 (7 bases). From germline, CDR1 is SGHRS and CDR2 YFSETQ. Between the trimmed V and J ends, which lost 4 bases and 4 bases, there was a span of 18 bases. This CDR3 contains 15 residues. The CDR3 DNA sequence: TGCGCCAGCAGCCCCCTGGGGGCGGGGGTTTACGAGCAGTACTTC. Its translation is CASSPLGAGVYEQYF.

This clone appeared once. The chain joins TRBV14 to TRBJ1-1; TRBD1 aligns across 7 bases. This CDR3 is 16 amino acids long. With 2 bases clipped from V and 1 base from J, the junction kept 7 bases outside the gene matches. Germline V gene lookup returns CDR1 SGHDN and CDR2 FVKESK. The CDR3 DNA follows: TGTGCCAGCAGCCAACGGCAGGGGGTTAGGAACACTGAAGCTTTCTTT. It yields the protein CASSQRQGVRNTEAFF.

CDR3 in DNA: TGTGCCAGTAGTATGGTTGGGCAGGGGTACTACAATGAGCAGTTCTTC. Translating it yields CASSMVGQGYYNEQFF. The rearrangement joins TRBV19 to TRBJ2-1; TRBD1 might be the D (6 bases). V lost 3 bases and J lost 3, with 15 bases in between. Germline CDR1 LNHDA, CDR2 SQIVND (reference sequence). This CDR3 contains 16 residues.

The rearrangement joins TRBV19 to TRBJ2-3, with D uncertain. From germline, CDR1 is LNHDA and CDR2 SQIVND (reference sequence). This CDR3 has 8 amino acids. Trimming took 7 bases from V and 11 from J, leaving 4 bases between them. The CDR3 sequence is CASNKQYF. The CDR3 DNA reads TGTGCCAGTAATAAGCAGTATTTT.

V and J are TRBV28 and TRBJ2-1; 9 bases fit TRBD1. This CDR3 has 16 amino acids. Germline V gene sequence: CDR1 MDHEN, CDR2 SYDVKM. After removal of 4 bases from V and 7 bases from J, the junction contained 11 bases not matched to a gene. The CDR3 DNA reads as TGTGCCAGCAGTTCGCTAACAGGGGGCGTAAAGAATGAGCAGTTCTTC. Its protein is CASSSLTGGVKNEQFF. Full variable domain (remainder filled in from reference TRBV28 and TRBJ2-1): DVKVTQSSRYLVKRTGEKVFLECVQDMDHENMFWYRQDPGLGLRLIYFSYDVKMKEKGDIPEGYSVSREKKERFSLILESASTNQTSMYLCASSSLTGGVKNEQFFGPGTRLTVL.

The chain carries TRBV5-4 and TRBJ2-7, with 10 bases aligning to TRBD1. This CDR3 is built from 14 residues. In germline, CDR1 is SGHNT, CDR2 YYREEE (reference sequence). With V trimmed by 4 bases and J by 2 bases, 3 bases remained unmatched. CDR3 nucleotide sequence: TGTGCCAGCAGCCCGGGGACAGGGGCCTACGAGCAGTACTTC. Translating gives CASSPGTGAYEQYF.

The chain joins TRBV5-8 to TRBJ2-3, with TRBD1 identical over 11 bases. The CDR3 has 15 amino acids. CDR1 is SGHTS, CDR2 YDEGEE, per germline. V was clipped by 2 bases and J by 4 bases; unmatched bases: 3. CDR3 in DNA: TGTGCCAGCAGCTTCGGGACAGGGGGGGCAGATACGCAGTATTTT. It codes for CASSFGTGGADTQYF. Full variable domain (remainder filled in from reference TRBV5-8 and TRBJ2-3): EAGVTQSPTHLIKTRGQQATLRCSPISGHTSVYWYQQALGLGLQFLLWYDEGEERNRGNFPPRFSGRQFPNYSSELNVNALELEDSALYLCASSFGTGGADTQYFGPGTRLTVL.

This sequence joins TRBV7-9 and TRBJ1-5; 8 nucleotides line up with TRBD1. Germline trimming cut 5 bases from V and 6 bases from J; bases unmatched to any gene: 3. Per the germline V gene, CDR1 is SEHNR and CDR2 is FQNEAQ (reference sequence). The CDR3 consists of 13 residues. The CDR3 nucleotides are TGTGCCAGCAGCACGACAGGGGTTCAGCCCCAGCATTTT. Translation: CASSTTGVQPQHF.

The rearrangement uses TRBV5-6 and TRBJ2-5; 9 bases fit TRBD2. Germline V lookup: CDR1 SGHDT, CDR2 YYEEEE. The V segment lost 3 bases and the J segment 1 base; nucleotides outside the gene matches: 7. This CDR3 has 16 residues. The CDR3 loop reads CASSWATSGLQETQYF. The CDR3 nucleotides read TGTGCCAGCAGCTGGGCGACTAGCGGCCTCCAAGAGACCCAGTACTTC.

In its sample, this clone was seen once. The chain is built from TRBV4-1 and TRBJ2-5; 8 nucleotides agree with TRBD2. Germline V gives CDR1 MGHRA, CDR2 YSYEKL. V lost 1 base, J lost 5 bases, and 12 bases stayed unmatched. This CDR3 is built from 17 residues. CDR3 in DNA: TGCGCCAGCAGCCAAGCCCCCCTGGGACTAGGAGGGGAGACCCAGTACTTC. Its translation: CASSQAPLGLGGETQYF.

The genes are TRBV6-1 and TRBJ1-6, with a tentative D call TRBD1 (5 bases). There are 14 residues in the CDR3. Germline CDR1 MNHNS, CDR2 SASEGT. V dropped 11 bases and J dropped 0 bases, with 11 bases sitting between them. Here the CDR3 reads CACTGSSYNSPLHF. For the CDR3, the DNA is TGTGCCTGCACAGGAAGCTCCTATAATTCACCCCTCCACTTT.

The chain is built from TRBV10-2 and TRBJ2-1, with D tentatively TRBD1 (6 bases). V was pared by 10 bases and J by 4 bases, with 8 bases between. In germline, CDR1 is WSHSY, CDR2 SAAADI. CDR3 size: 11 residues. The chain's CDR3 is CATTGYNEQFF. The CDR3 DNA sequence: TGCGCCACCACAGGGTACAATGAGCAGTTCTTC.